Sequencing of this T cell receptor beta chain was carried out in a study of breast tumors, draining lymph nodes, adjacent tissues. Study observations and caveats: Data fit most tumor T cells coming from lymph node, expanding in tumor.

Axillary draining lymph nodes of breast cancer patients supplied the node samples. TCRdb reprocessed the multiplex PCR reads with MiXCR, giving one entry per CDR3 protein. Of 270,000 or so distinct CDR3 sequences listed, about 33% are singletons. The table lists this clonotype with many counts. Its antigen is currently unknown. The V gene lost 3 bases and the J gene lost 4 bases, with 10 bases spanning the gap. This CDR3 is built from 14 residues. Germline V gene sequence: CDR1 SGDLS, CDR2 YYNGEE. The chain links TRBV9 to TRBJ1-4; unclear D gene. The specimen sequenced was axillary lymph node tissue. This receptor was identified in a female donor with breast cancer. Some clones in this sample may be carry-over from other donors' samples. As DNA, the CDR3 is TGTGCCAGCAGCGCCGGCTTAGATAATGAAAAACTGTTTTTT. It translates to CASSAGLDNEKLFF.